These 22 T cell receptor beta chains came from one sample sequenced in a study of T-cell reconstitution after alpha-beta-depleted transplantation in children. During its preparation, the TCRbeta library received unique molecular identifiers. TCRdb fed the PCR reads into MiXCR, producing one record per CDR3 protein. The sample lists around 210,000 distinct CDR3 sequences; approximately 6.9% were seen once. The sample here was PBMCs, taken before TCRalphabeta/CD19-depleted stem cell transplant. The origin of the receptors is a boy between 2 and 15 years old with acute lymphoblastic leukemia, due to receive a stem cell transplant.

This clonotype was counted many times. J is TRBJ2-5 and V is TRBV12-3 or TRBV12-4; 14 bases are shared with TRBD2. The CDR3 has 16 amino acids. V lost 4 bases, J lost 9 bases, and 10 bases stayed unmatched. In nucleotides, the CDR3 is TGTGCCAGCAGTTCGCGTCCGGGACTAGCGGGAGCGGCCCAGTACTTC. Protein product: CASSSRPGLAGAAQYF.

In this sample, this clonotype turned up a few times. The V and J genes are TRBV5-6 and TRBJ1-5; no clear D. V dropped 0 bases and J dropped 8 bases, with 9 bases sitting between them. Per germline, CDR1 SGHDT and CDR2 YYEEEE. The CDR3 runs 13 residues. CDR3 coding DNA: TGTGCCAGCAGCTTGGTAGGGAGCAAGCCCCAGCATTTT. Translation: CASSLVGSKPQHF.

The chain employs TRBV6-2 or TRBV6-3 and TRBJ2-1; D remains ambiguous. Germline CDR1 and CDR2: MNHEY and SVGEGT. Trimming stripped 4 bases from V and 4 bases from J, with 5 bases between. The length of the CDR3 is 12 residues. CDR3 region: CASSFPYNEQFF. The CDR3 DNA follows: TGTGCCAGCAGTTTTCCGTACAATGAGCAGTTCTTC.

The genes are TRBV10-2 and TRBJ2-1; a weak D match, TRBD1 (6 bases). This CDR3 is built from 16 residues. V was clipped by 4 bases and J by 5 bases, with 18 bases between them. Germline CDR1 and CDR2: WSHSY and SAAADI. CDR3 coding DNA: TGCGCCAGCAGTGGGCCCGAACAGGGACGAGACAATGAGCAGTTCTTC. This encodes CASSGPEQGRDNEQFF.

The sample holds a few counts of this clonotype. The J gene is TRBJ2-3, the V gene TRBV28; TRBD2 aligns across 8 bases. The CDR3 is 13 residues long. The V and J ends lost 6 bases and 3 bases, in that order; junction bases with no gene match: 2. CDR1 MDHEN and CDR2 SYDVKM come from the germline V gene. In DNA form, the CDR3 reads TGTGCCAGCAGGCCGGGGGGGACAGATACGCAGTATTTT. It is translated as CASRPGGTDTQYF.

About this clonotype itself: A read error may be the cause here, since a much bigger clone is one base away. The genes are TRBV21-1 and TRBJ2-1. TRBV21-1 is flagged as a pseudogene. The CDR3 is 19 amino acids. The CDR3 bases are TGTGCCAGCAGCAAAGCGCTCGGTATGGACCGAAAATTTAACGATGAGCAGTTCTTC. Protein: CASSKALGMDRKFNDEQFF.

Ten or more counts support this clonotype. The V call is TRBV28, the J call TRBJ2-2; D not resolved. CDR1 and CDR2 (germline): MDHEN, SYDVKM. The CDR3 loop spans 14 amino acids. The ends were cut back, 8 bases at V and 2 bases at J, with 12 bases in the middle. The CDR3, as DNA: TGTGCCAGCTCTCCTTCCTTTAACACCGGGGAGCTGTTTTTT. This encodes CASSPSFNTGELFF. Supplemented by reference TRBV28 and TRBJ2-2, the full variable domain reads DVKVTQSSRYLVKRTGEKVFLECVQDMDHENMFWYRQDPGLGLRLIYFSYDVKMKEKGDIPEGYSVSREKKERFSLILESASTNQTSMYLCASSPSFNTGELFFGEGSRLTVL.

This clonotype was recorded many times. The J gene is TRBJ1-5, the V gene TRBV7-2; the D gene is possibly TRBD1 (5 bases). Trimming stripped 4 bases from V and 4 bases from J, with 8 bases between. The CDR3 is 13 amino acids. Per the germline V gene, CDR1 is SGHTA and CDR2 is FQGNSA. The CDR3 loop is CASSWAGNQPQHF. The CDR3 DNA is TGTGCCAGCAGCTGGGCAGGGAATCAGCCCCAGCATTTT.

This clonotype came up many times. The CDR3 sequence: CSVAPAGRAGELFF. The CDR3 region has the DNA TGCAGCGTTGCTCCAGCGGGACGGGCCGGGGAGCTGTTTTTT. This chain links TRBV29-1 with TRBJ2-2; 7 nucleotides agree with TRBD2. CDR1 SQVTM and CDR2 ANQGSEA come from the germline V gene. This CDR3 comprises 14 residues. Germline trimming cut 4 bases from V and 6 bases from J; bases unmatched to any gene: 8.

The gene calls are TRBV6-2 or TRBV6-3 and TRBJ2-1; TRBD2 might be the D (6 bases). V was cut by 7 bases and J by 2 bases, with 18 bases left in between. The CDR3 is made up of 16 amino acids. Per the germline V gene, CDR1 is MNHEY and CDR2 is SVGEGT. The CDR3 DNA is TGTGCCAGCACCTTACGGCCGGGACTCGCCTACAATGAGCAGTTCTTC. Its protein is CASTLRPGLAYNEQFF.

In its sample, this clonotype was seen a few times. This chain uses TRBV7-9 with TRBJ1-5; tentatively, D is TRBD1 (6 bases). CDR3 size: 17 residues. Germline V gene sequence: CDR1 SEHNR, CDR2 FQNEAQ (reference sequence). Trimming removed 5 bases from V and 1 base from J, with 18 bases in between. CDR3 in amino acids: CASSGGGGQASNQPQHF. The CDR3 nucleotides read TGTGCCAGCAGCGGAGGGGGAGGGCAGGCAAGCAATCAGCCCCAGCATTTT.

This clonotype was found many times. V usage is TRBV7-7 and J usage is TRBJ2-1; TRBD2 is a possible D gene (6 bases). The germline CDR1 and CDR2 sequences are SSHAT and FNYEAQ (reference sequence). V dropped 5 bases and J dropped 7 bases, with 18 bases sitting between them. The CDR3 runs to 15 residues. The CDR3 loop reads CASSHRAAGRNEQFF. The CDR3 DNA sequence: TGTGCCAGCAGCCATCGGGCGGCGGGGCGGAATGAGCAGTTCTTC. Together with reference TRBV7-7 and TRBJ2-1, the CDR3 gives the full variable domain: GAGVSQSPRYKVTKRGQDVTLRCDPISSHATLYWYQQALGQGPEFLTYFNYEAQPDKSGLPSDRFSAERPEGSISTLTIQRTEQRDSAMYRCASSHRAAGRNEQFFGPGTRLTVL.

This chain links TRBV7-2 with TRBJ2-5; TRBD2 matches at 11 bases. Germline V gene lookup returns CDR1 SGHTA and CDR2 FQGNSA. This CDR3 is built from 16 residues. V lost 5 bases and J lost 3; bases outside the gene matches: 8. The CDR3 sequence is CASSLTSGAGEETQYF. The CDR3 nucleotides are TGTGCCAGCAGCCTGACTAGCGGGGCCGGGGAAGAGACCCAGTACTTC.

This clonotype has a count of ten or more. The V call is TRBV20-1, the J call TRBJ2-3; D is uncertain. V lost 0 bases, J lost 2 bases, and 15 bases lay in between. Germline values: CDR1 DFQATT, CDR2 SNEGSKA (reference sequence). The CDR3 totals 16 residues. In DNA, the CDR3 is TGCAGTGCTAGAGATTTGTCCCGAACGAACACAGATACGCAGTATTTT. It translates to CSARDLSRTNTDTQYF.

This clonotype was detected many times. The CDR3 reads CASSFRTGGSYEQYF. The CDR3 region has the DNA TGTGCCAGCAGTTTTAGGACAGGGGGCTCCTACGAGCAGTACTTC. The chain combines TRBV28 with TRBJ2-7, with TRBD1 matching over 10 bases. There are 15 residues in the CDR3. V shed 3 bases and J 0 bases; nucleotides not matched to a gene: 2. Per germline, CDR1 MDHEN and CDR2 SYDVKM.

The V call is TRBV27, the J call TRBJ1-6; D ambiguous. The CDR3 has 12 residues. V was trimmed by 6 bases and J by 12 bases, leaving 12 bases between them. Germline loops: CDR1 MNHEY, CDR2 SMNVEV (reference sequence). This CDR3 is CASRRSGRPLHF. The DNA for the CDR3 is TGTGCCAGCAGAAGGTCCGGGAGACCCCTCCACTTT.

This clonotype was detected many times. This chain joins TRBV7-9 and TRBJ2-7, with D uncertain. This CDR3 comprises 13 residues. In germline, CDR1 is SEHNR, CDR2 FQNEAQ (reference sequence). V lost 2 bases and J 0 bases, leaving 5 bases between the germline ends. This chain's CDR3 is CASSLTTSYEQYF. The DNA for the CDR3 is TGTGCCAGCAGCTTAACGACCTCCTACGAGCAGTACTTC.

This clonotype was picked up many times. The chain employs TRBV29-1 and TRBJ1-1, with 7 bases matching TRBD1. Germline CDR1 and CDR2: SQVTM and ANQGSEA. Trimming took 6 bases from V and 11 from J; bases not matched to a gene: 12. The CDR3 spans 12 residues. The chain's CDR3 is CSVYRDSPSAFF. CDR3 in DNA: TGCAGCGTGTACCGGGACAGCCCGTCGGCTTTCTTT.

This clonotype showed up many times. V gene TRBV20-1 combines with J gene TRBJ2-7, with 8 bases lining up with TRBD1. Germline V lookup: CDR1 DFQATT, CDR2 SNEGSKA (reference sequence). The CDR3 runs to 16 residues. The J segment lost 4 bases and the V segment lost 0 bases, leaving 11 bases of the junction unmatched. The DNA of the CDR3 is TGCAGTGCTAGAGACCGGCAGGGGGCCGGGTTGTACGAGCAGTACTTC. Translation gives CSARDRQGAGLYEQYF.

This clonotype has a count of ten or more. V usage is TRBV20-1 and J usage is TRBJ2-6; D might be TRBD1 (7 bases). Trimming took off 7 bases at V and 0 bases at J, with 10 bases between the two ends. The length of the CDR3 is 14 residues. Germline CDR1 DFQATT, CDR2 SNEGSKA (reference sequence). In DNA, the CDR3 is TGCAGTGGACAGGGAGGCTCTGGGGCCAACGTCCTGACTTTC. Its translation is CSGQGGSGANVLTF.

The J gene is TRBJ2-1, the V gene TRBV3-1, with D perhaps TRBD1 (5 bases). CDR3 length: 18 amino acids. V lost 0 bases, J lost 8 bases, and 23 bases lay in between. Germline assignment: CDR1 LGHDT and CDR2 YNNKEL (reference sequence). CDR3 nucleotides: TGTGCCAGCAGCCAAGAGGGGCCTTTGGGGTGGTGGAGTGATGAGCAGTTCTTC. Translation gives CASSQEGPLGWWSDEQFF.

This clonotype has more than one count but fewer than ten. Here the CDR3 DNA reads TGTGCCAGCCCAACGAAGGTAGGGTCGGTCTACGAGCAGTACTTC. This gives the protein CASPTKVGSVYEQYF. The gene calls are TRBV18 and TRBJ2-7; D not resolved. The CDR3 is 15 residues long. Between the trimmed V and J ends, which lost 8 bases and 3 bases, there was a span of 20 bases. Germline V CDR1 and CDR2: KGHSH, LQKENI. The full variable domain, with the rest looked up from reference TRBV18 and TRBJ2-7, is NAGVMQNPRHLVRRRGQEARLRCSPMKGHSHVYWYRQLPEEGLKFMVYLQKENIIDESGMPKERFSAEFPKEGPSILRIQQVVRGDSAAYFCASPTKVGSVYEQYFGPGTRLTVT.